This T cell receptor beta chain was recovered during a study of blood T cell repertoires in COVID-19. Across the study: T cells, B-cell-depleted T cells, or PBMCs supplied cDNA or gDNA.

Grouping used clinical history reported by participants in a survey and questionnaire. Germline values: CDR1 MGHRA, CDR2 YSYEKL. The CDR3 loop spans 15 amino acids. V shed 6 bases and J 6 bases; nucleotides not matched to a gene: 11. Sequencing was performed with immunoSEQ multiplex PCR; in TCRdb, only in-frame clones are kept and a portion is missing. The table includes some 250,000 clones, roughly 86% detected once. This clonotype was sampled from a woman in her thirties or forties with acute COVID-19. The sample taken for sequencing was PBMCs or T cells enriched from blood (not recorded which). This chain joins TRBV4-1 and TRBJ1-5; the match to TRBD1 covers 7 bases. CDR3 amino acids: CASRHQGDGRQPQHF. The DNA for the CDR3 is TGCGCCAGCAGGCATCAGGGGGATGGTCGTCAGCCCCAGCATTTT.